Listed below are T cell receptor beta chains from one sample, sequenced in a study of T cell repertoires and leukemia-associated antigens. In TCRdb, the 5' RACE reads were re-called with MiXCR into one record per CDR3 protein. Among fewer than 15,000 distinct CDR3 sequences listed, approximately 39% were seen once. Their specific antigens are unknown. The sample consisted of CD3+ T cells sorted from blood and cultured. Receptors originate from a female donor in good health. Both conserved end residues are part of each CDR3. D genes are given only for firm matches. Expanded clones are given a class, and other clones once, few, many or no size at all.

J,size,D,V,DNA,CDR3
TRBJ1-4,NA,NA,TRBV12-3/TRBV12-4,TGTGCCAGCAGTTTTGACAGGTCTTTTCCTAATGAAAAACTGTTTTTT,CASSFDRSFPNEKLFF
TRBJ1-6,medium-sized,NA,TRBV7-2,TGTGCCAGCAGCTCCACGGGACCCACATCACCCCTCCACTTT,CASSSTGPTSPLHF
TRBJ2-5,many,TRBD1,TRBV6-5,TGTGCCAGCAGCATAGGACAGGGGTGGACCCAGTACTTC,CASSIGQGWTQYF
TRBJ1-1,NA,NA,TRBV30,TGTGCCTGGAGTCGTTCCCCGAACACTGAAGCTTTCTTT,CAWSRSPNTEAFF
TRBJ2-1,NA,TRBD2,TRBV29-1,TGCAGCGTTGAAATCATAGCGGGAAGCGACAATGAGCAGTTCTTC,CSVEIIAGSDNEQFF
TRBJ2-1,NA,NA,TRBV29-1,TGCAGCGTTCCCCGTCGTGGTGGACGCTACAATGAGCAGTTCTTC,CSVPRRGGRYNEQFF
TRBJ1-5,NA,NA,TRBV4-2,TGTGCCAGCAGCCAAGACAAACAGCCCCAGCATTTT,CASSQDKQPQHF
TRBJ2-7,many,NA,TRBV19,TGTGCCAGTAGTAGGCTGGGGAGCGGGTACGAGCAGTACTTC,CASSRLGSGYEQYF
TRBJ1-1,few,NA,TRBV6-5,TGTGCCAGCACCGGAAAGGGACGTCCGAACACTGAAGCTTTCTTT,CASTGKGRPNTEAFF
TRBJ1-1,NA,NA,TRBV20-1,TGCAGTGCTAAGAGCAGGAGCTTTAAGACTGAAGCTTTCTTT,CSAKSRSFKTEAFF
TRBJ1-5,NA,NA,TRBV12-3/TRBV12-4,TGTGCTAGCACCATGGACAAGAACAATCAGCCCCAGCATTTT,CASTMDKNNQPQHF
TRBJ2-1,NA,TRBD2,TRBV15,TGTGCCACCAGTGTCCCGGGAGGGTCTGGTGAGCAGTTCTTC,CATSVPGGSGEQFF
TRBJ2-1,NA,TRBD1,TRBV29-1,TGCAGCGTTGACGGGACAGGGTGGTTCTTC,CSVDGTGWFF
TRBJ1-2,many,TRBD1,TRBV14,TGTGCCAGCAGCCGAGAGGGGGCCGGCTATGGCTACACCTTC,CASSREGAGYGYTF
TRBJ2-1,NA,TRBD2,TRBV4-1,TGCGCCAGCAGCCAAGGGGTCACGGGAGGGCCGCATGAGCAGTTCTTC,CASSQGVTGGPHEQFF
TRBJ2-3,few,NA,TRBV27,TGTGCCAGCAGCCTCTCTATCGTGGCAGATACGCAGTATTTT,CASSLSIVADTQYF
TRBJ2-5,NA,NA,TRBV5-6,TGTGCCAGCAGCTTAAAGAGGAGAGAGACCCAGTACTTC,CASSLKRRETQYF
TRBJ2-3,medium-sized,NA,TRBV28,TGTGCCAGCAGTCCCTTAGATACGCAGTATTTT,CASSPLDTQYF
TRBJ1-1,NA,TRBD1,TRBV6-5,TGTGCCAGCAGTTACGGGACAGGGCCGAACACTGAAGCTTTCTTT,CASSYGTGPNTEAFF
TRBJ1-2,NA,NA,TRBV5-1,TGCGCCAGCAGCCCCAATACCCGCGACTATGGCTACACCTTC,CASSPNTRDYGYTF
TRBJ2-1,NA,TRBD2,TRBV20-1,TGCAGTGCTATCGCGGGAGTAGTAAATGAGCAGTTCTTC,CSAIAGVVNEQFF
TRBJ2-1,medium-sized,NA,TRBV20-1,TGCAGTGCTAGAGCCGGGAGATGGAGCAATGAGCAGTTCTTC,CSARAGRWSNEQFF
TRBJ2-1,few,NA,TRBV11-2,TGTGCCAGCAGCTTGGGGCAGGCGTGCTCCTACAATGAGCAGTTCTTC,CASSLGQACSYNEQFF
TRBJ2-4,few,NA,TRBV15,TGTGCCTATGAAGCACCGGGCCTAGCCAAAAACATTCAGTACTTC,CAYEAPGLAKNIQYF
TRBJ1-3,few,NA,TRBV5-1,TGCGCCAGCAGCCTTGACAGGTCTCCCAGCTCTGGAAACACCATATATTTT,CASSLDRSPSSGNTIYF
TRBJ2-3,NA,NA,TRBV6-5,TGTGCCAACAACGCCGGGACGGGAAACACAGATACGCAGTATTTT,CANNAGTGNTDTQYF
TRBJ2-2,NA,NA,TRBV4-3,TGCGCCAGCAGCCAAGACCTCGGAGGACGCACCGGGGAGCTGTTTTTT,CASSQDLGGRTGELFF
TRBJ2-2,few,TRBD1,TRBV4-3,TGCGCCAGCAGCCAAGATCTGGGCAGGGGGTCCGGGGAGCTGTTTTTT,CASSQDLGRGSGELFF
TRBJ1-5,NA,TRBD1,TRBV12-3/TRBV12-4,TGTGCCAGCAGTTACACCGGGACAGGGCGCAATCAGCCCCAGCATTTT,CASSYTGTGRNQPQHF
TRBJ2-1,many,NA,TRBV7-6,TGTGCCAGCAGCCCGAGACAGATAACCTACAATGAGCAGTTCTTC,CASSPRQITYNEQFF
TRBJ2-4,medium-sized,NA,TRBV20-1,TGCAGCGCTCAAGGGACTCCCAAAAACATTCAGTACTTC,CSAQGTPKNIQYF